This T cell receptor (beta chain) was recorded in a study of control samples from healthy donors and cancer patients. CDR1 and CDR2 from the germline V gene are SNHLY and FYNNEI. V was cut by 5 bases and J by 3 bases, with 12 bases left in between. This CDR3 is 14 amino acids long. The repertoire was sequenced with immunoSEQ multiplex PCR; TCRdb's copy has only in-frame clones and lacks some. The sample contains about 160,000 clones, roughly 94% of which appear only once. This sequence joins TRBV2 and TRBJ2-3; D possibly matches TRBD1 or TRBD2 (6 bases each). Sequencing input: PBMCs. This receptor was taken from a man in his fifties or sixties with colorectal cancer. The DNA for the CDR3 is TGTGCCAGCAGTCGACTAGGGGGAACAGATACGCAGTATTTT. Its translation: CASSRLGGTDTQYF.